The sequence of this TCR beta chain was determined in a study of blood T cell repertoires in COVID-19. Background on the study: The origin of the acute and convalescent COVID-19 samples was the United States, Italy and Spain.

TCRdb keeps only in-frame clones here, not all; method: immunoSEQ multiplex PCR. The sample lists 60,000 to 65,000 clones, approximately 77% seen once, with 25% to 40% in the top ten. V shed 3 bases and J shed 5 bases, with 14 bases lying between them. CDR1 and CDR2 from the germline V gene are SGHTA and FQGNSA. The CDR3 consists of 14 residues. Source material: peripheral blood. The TCR sequence derives from a human donor in a cohort sampled during active COVID-19. This chain links TRBV7-2 with TRBJ2-7; possible D gene TRBD2, 7 bases. CDR3 DNA: TGTGCCAGCAGCTTTGGGGGGGGGCCCGACGAGCAGTACTTC. It is translated as CASSFGGGPDEQYF.